This TCR beta chain came from a study of blood T cell repertoires in COVID-19. Looking at the study overall: Samples representing acute and convalescent COVID-19 were sourced from the United States, Italy and Spain. From T cells, B-cell-depleted T cells, or PBMCs came the material, which was cDNA or gDNA.

Participants came from some 23 US areas, aged about 18 to 95 years. The length of the CDR3 is 18 residues. Per the study methods: Scientists estimated how many nucleated cells there were by amplifying reference gene primers. The protocol was immunoSEQ multiplex PCR, while the TCRdb copy is restricted to in-frame clones and leaves out a portion. The V and J calls and clone size are taken from that table; D and trimming were inferred from the DNA. The repertoire holds more than 300,000 clones, with 88% as singletons. What was sequenced was PBMCs or T cells enriched from blood (not recorded which). The origin of this receptor is a woman aged 18-29 years who had recovered from COVID-19. The rearrangement links TRBV21-1 to TRBJ2-4; TRBD2, the D gene given by the table, was not confirmed from the DNA. TRBV21-1 is marked as a pseudogene. The CDR3 sequence: CASRKTSGVLLAKNIQYF. As DNA, the CDR3 is TGTGCCAGCAGGAAGACTAGCGGGGTCTTGCTAGCCAAAAACATTCAGTACTTC.